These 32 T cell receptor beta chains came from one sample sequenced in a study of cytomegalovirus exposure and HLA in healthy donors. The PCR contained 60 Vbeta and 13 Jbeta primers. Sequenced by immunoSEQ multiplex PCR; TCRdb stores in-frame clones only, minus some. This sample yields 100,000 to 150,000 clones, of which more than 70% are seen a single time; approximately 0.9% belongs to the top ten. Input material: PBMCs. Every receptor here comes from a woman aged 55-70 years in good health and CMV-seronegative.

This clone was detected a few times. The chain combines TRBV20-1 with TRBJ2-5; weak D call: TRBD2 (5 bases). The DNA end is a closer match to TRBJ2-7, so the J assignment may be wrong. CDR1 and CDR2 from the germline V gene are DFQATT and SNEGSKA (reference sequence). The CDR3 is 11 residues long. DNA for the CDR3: TGCAGTGCTAGACGGAGGACCGAGCAGTACTTC. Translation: CSARRRTEQYF.

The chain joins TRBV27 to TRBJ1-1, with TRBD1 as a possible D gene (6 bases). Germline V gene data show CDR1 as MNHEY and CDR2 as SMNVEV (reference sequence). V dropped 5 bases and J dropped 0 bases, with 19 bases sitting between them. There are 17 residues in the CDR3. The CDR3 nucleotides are TGTGCCAGCAGTGCGCACAGGGTTGGAACAGTGAACACTGAAGCTTTCTTT. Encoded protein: CASSAHRVGTVNTEAFF.

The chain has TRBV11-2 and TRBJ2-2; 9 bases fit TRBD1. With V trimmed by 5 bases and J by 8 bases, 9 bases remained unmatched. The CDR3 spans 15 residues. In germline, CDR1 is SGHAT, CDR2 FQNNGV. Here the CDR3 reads CASSLRDRVSGELFF. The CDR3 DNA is TGTGCCAGCAGCCTGAGGGACAGGGTTTCGGGGGAGCTGTTTTTT.

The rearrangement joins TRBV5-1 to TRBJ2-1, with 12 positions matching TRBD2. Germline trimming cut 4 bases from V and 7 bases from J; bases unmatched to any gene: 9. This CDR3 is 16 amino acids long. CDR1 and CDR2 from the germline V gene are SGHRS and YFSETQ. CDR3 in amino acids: CASSITTSGRVNEQFF. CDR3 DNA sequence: TGCGCCAGCAGCATTACGACTAGCGGGAGAGTGAATGAGCAGTTCTTC. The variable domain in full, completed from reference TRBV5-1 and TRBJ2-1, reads KAGVTQTPRYLIKTRGQQVTLSCSPISGHRSVSWYQQTPGQGLQFLFEYFSETQRNKGNFPGRFSGRQFSNSRSEMNVSTLELGDSALYLCASSITTSGRVNEQFFGPGTRLTVL.

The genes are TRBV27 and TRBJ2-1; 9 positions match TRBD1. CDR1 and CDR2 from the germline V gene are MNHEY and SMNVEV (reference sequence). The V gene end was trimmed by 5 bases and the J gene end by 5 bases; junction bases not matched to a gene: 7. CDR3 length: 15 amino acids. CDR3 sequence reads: CASSRPGTGNNEQFF. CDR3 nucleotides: TGTGCCAGCAGTCGTCCCGGGACAGGGAACAATGAGCAGTTCTTC.

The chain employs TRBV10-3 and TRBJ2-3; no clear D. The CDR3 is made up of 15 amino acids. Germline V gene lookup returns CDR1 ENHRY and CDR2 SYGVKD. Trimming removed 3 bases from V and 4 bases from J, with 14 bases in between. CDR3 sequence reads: CAISDVGLVADTQYF. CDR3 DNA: TGTGCCATCAGTGACGTGGGCCTGGTGGCAGATACGCAGTATTTT.

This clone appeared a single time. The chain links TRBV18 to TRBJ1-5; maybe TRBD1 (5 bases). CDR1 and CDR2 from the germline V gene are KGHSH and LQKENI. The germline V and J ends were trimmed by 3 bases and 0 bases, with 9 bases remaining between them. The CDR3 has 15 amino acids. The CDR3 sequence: CASSPTTVSNQPQHF. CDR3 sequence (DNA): TGTGCCAGCTCACCCACGACAGTTAGCAATCAGCCCCAGCATTTT.

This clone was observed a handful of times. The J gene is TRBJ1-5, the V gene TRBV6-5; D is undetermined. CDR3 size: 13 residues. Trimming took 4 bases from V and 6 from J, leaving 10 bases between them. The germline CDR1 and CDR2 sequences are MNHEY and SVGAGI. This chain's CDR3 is CASSLREGQPQHF. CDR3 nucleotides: TGTGCCAGCAGTTTGCGGGAGGGTCAGCCCCAGCATTTT.

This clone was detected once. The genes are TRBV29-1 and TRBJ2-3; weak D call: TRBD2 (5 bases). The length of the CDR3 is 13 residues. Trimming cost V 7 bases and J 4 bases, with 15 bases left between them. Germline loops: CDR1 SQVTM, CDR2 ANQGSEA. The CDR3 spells CSAGGGVPDTQYF. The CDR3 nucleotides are TGCAGCGCCGGTGGAGGAGTACCAGATACGCAGTATTTT.

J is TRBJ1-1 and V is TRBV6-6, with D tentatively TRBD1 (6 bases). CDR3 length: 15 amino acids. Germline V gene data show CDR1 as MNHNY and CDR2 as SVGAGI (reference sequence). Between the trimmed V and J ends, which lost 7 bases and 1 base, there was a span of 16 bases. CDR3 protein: CASTFAGARNTEAFF. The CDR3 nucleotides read TGTGCCAGCACCTTTGCGGGGGCGAGGAACACTGAAGCTTTCTTT.

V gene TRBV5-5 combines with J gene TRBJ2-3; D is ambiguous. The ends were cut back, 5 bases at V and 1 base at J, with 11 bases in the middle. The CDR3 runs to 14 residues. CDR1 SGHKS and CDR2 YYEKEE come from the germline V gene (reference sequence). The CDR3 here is CASRRNEGTDTQYF. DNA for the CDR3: TGTGCCAGCAGGAGGAACGAGGGCACAGATACGCAGTATTTT.

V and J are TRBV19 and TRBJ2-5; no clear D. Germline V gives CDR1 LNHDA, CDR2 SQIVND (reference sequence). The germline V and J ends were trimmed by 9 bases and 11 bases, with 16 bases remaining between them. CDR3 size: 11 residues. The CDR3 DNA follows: TGTGCCAGCGCCGACTCCGTAGAGCAGTACTTC. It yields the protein CASADSVEQYF.

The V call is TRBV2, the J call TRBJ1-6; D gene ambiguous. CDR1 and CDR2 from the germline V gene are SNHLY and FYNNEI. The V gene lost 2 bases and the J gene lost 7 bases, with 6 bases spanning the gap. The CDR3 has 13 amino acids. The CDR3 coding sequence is TGTGCCAGCAGTGAAACAGAAAATTCACCCCTCCACTTT. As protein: CASSETENSPLHF.

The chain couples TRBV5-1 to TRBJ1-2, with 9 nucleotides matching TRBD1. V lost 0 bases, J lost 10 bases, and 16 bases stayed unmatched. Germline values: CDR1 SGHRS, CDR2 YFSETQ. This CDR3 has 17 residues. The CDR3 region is CASSLASGTGSLLLYTF. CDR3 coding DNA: TGCGCCAGCAGCTTGGCTTCGGGGACAGGGTCTCTTCTCCTCTACACCTTC.

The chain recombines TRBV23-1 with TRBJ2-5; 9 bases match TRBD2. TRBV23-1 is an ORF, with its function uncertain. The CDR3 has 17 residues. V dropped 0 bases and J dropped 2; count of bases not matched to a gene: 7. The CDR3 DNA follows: TGCGCCAGCAGTCAATCGAATCCTAGCGGGGAACAAGAGACCCAGTACTTC. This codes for CASSQSNPSGEQETQYF.

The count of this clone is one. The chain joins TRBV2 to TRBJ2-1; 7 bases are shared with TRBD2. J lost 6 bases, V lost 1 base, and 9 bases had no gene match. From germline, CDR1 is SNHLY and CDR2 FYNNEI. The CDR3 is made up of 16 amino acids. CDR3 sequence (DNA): TGTGCCAGCAGTGAAGAGAGTTTGCGGGGGACCAATGAGCAGTTCTTC. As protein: CASSEESLRGTNEQFF.

CDR3 DNA: TGTGCCAGCAGTTCTACCAGGGGACCGGTGGAGCAGTACTTC. This encodes CASSSTRGPVEQYF. The chain uses TRBV28 and TRBJ2-7; a weak D match, TRBD1 (6 bases). The V gene's germline CDR1 is MDHEN and CDR2 SYDVKM. Trimming took 4 bases from V and 7 from J, leaving 17 bases between them. CDR3 size: 14 residues.

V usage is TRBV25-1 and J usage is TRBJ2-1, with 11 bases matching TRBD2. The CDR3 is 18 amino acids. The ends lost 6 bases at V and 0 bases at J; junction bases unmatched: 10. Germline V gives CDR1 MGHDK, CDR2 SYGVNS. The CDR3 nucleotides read TGTGCCAGCAGCGGGACTAGCGGCGTTACGAGCTCCTACAATGAGCAGTTCTTC. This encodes CASSGTSGVTSSYNEQFF.

CDR3 sequence: CASSQGPGTSGIISSYNEQFF. Written as DNA, the CDR3 is TGCGCCAGCAGCCAGGGCCCCGGGACTAGCGGGATAATCAGCTCCTACAATGAGCAGTTCTTC. The V gene is TRBV4-1, the J gene TRBJ2-1, with 13 bases fitting TRBD2. This CDR3 spans 21 amino acids. Germline lookup yields CDR1 MGHRA and CDR2 YSYEKL. The V gene end was trimmed by 3 bases and the J gene end by 0 bases; junction bases not matched to a gene: 14.

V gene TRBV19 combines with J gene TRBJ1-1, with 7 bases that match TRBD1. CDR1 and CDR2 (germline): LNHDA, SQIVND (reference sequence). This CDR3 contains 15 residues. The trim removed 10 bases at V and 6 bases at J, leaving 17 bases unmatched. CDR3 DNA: TGTGCCACCGATGCGGCAGGGGGTGGGAGCGCTGAAGCTTTCTTT. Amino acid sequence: CATDAAGGGSAEAFF.

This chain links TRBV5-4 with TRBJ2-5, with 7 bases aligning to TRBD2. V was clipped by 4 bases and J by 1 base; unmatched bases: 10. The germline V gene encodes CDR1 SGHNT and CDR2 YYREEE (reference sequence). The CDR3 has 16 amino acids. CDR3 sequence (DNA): TGTGCCAGCAGCCCCCGGGGAAGCGGGGTCCAAGAGACCCAGTACTTC. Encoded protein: CASSPRGSGVQETQYF.

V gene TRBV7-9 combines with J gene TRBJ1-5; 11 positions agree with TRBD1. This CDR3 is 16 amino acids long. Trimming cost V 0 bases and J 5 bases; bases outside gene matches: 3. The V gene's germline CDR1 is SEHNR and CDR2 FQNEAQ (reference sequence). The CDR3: CASSLARTGGDQPQHF. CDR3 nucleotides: TGTGCCAGCAGCTTAGCGCGGACAGGGGGCGATCAGCCCCAGCATTTT.

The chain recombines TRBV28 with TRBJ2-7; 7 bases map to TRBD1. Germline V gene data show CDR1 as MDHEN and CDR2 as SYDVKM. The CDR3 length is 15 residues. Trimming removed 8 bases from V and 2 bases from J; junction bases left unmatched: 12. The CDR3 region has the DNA TGTGCCAGCGCATCTGTTGGGACAGCCACCTACGAGCAGTACTTC. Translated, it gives CASASVGTATYEQYF. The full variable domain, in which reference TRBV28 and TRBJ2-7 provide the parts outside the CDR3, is DVKVTQSSRYLVKRTGEKVFLECVQDMDHENMFWYRQDPGLGLRLIYFSYDVKMKEKGDIPEGYSVSREKKERFSLILESASTNQTSMYLCASASVGTATYEQYFGPGTRLTVT.

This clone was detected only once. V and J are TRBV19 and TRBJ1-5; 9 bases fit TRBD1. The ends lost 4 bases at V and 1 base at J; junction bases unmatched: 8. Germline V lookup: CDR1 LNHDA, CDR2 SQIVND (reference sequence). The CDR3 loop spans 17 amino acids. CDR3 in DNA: TGTGCCAGTAGTACGGGACAGGGAGGTTGGAGCAATCAGCCCCAGCATTTT. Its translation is CASSTGQGGWSNQPQHF.

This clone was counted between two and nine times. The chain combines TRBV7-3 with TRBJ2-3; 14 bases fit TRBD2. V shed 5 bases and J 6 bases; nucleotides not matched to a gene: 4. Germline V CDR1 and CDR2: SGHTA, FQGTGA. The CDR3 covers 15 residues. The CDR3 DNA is TGTGCCAGCAGCCCGGGACTAGCGGGAGTTGATACGCAGTATTTT. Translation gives CASSPGLAGVDTQYF.

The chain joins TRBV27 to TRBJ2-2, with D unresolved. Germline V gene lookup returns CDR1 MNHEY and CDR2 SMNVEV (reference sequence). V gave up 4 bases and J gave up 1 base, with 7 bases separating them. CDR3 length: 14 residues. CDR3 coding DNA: TGTGCCAGCAGTTCAACGGTGAACACCGGGGAGCTGTTTTTT. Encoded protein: CASSSTVNTGELFF.

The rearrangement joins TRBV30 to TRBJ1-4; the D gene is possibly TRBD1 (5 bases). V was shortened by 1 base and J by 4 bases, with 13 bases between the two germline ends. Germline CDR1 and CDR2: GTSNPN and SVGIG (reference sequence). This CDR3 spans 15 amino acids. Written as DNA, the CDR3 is TGTGCCTGGAGTGGCCAAAGGGGACTTAATGAAAAACTGTTTTTT. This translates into CAWSGQRGLNEKLFF.

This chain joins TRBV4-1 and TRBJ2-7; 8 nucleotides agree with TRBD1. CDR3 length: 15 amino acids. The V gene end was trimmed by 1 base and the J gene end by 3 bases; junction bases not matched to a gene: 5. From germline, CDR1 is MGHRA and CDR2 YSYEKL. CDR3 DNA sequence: TGCGCCAGCAGCCAAGGCAGGGACAGGAGCTACGAGCAGTACTTC. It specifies CASSQGRDRSYEQYF.

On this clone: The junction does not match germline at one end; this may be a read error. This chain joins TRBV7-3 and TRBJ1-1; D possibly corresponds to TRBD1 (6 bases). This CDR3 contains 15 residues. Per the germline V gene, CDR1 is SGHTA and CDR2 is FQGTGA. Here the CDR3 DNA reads TGTGCCAGCAGCTTAAGCTGGCAGGGGAACACTAAAGCTTTCTTT. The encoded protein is CASSLSWQGNTKAFF.

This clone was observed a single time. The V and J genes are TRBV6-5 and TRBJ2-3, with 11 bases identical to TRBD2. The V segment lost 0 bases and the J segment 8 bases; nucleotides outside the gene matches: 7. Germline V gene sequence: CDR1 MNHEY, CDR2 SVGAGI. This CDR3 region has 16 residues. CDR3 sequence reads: CASSYSGVAGGRTQYF. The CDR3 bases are TGTGCCAGCAGTTACTCGGGGGTAGCGGGAGGGCGTACGCAGTATTTT.

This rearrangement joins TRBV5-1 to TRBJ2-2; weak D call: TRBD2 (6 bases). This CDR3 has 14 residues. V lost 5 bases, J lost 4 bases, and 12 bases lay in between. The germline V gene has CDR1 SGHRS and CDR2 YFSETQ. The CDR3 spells CASSPSGGTGELFF. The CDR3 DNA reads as TGCGCCAGCAGTCCTTCCGGGGGCACCGGGGAGCTGTTTTTT.

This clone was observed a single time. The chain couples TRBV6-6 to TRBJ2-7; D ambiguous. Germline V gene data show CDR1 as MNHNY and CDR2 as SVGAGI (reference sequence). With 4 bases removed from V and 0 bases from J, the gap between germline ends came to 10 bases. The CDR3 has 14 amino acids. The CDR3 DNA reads TGTGCCAGCAGTTCCCACGTCGGCTCCTACGAGCAGTACTTC. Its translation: CASSSHVGSYEQYF.